The rows below give T cell receptor beta chains drawn from one sample of a study of cytomegalovirus exposure and HLA in healthy donors. The method was immunoSEQ multiplex PCR; TCRdb's version includes in-frame clones alone and lacks a portion of them. The sample carries some 130,000 clones, about 70% recorded once. Sequencing used PBMCs. These receptor sequences come from a woman aged 55-75 years in good health and CMV-seropositive. Each CDR3 is given with its conserved first and last residue. Fields, in order: D gene, clone size, J gene, V gene, CDR3 DNA, CDR3 protein. A D gene is named only where the DNA matches it firmly. A clone size is listed for some rows: how often the clone was seen (once, few, many), or a class if it is expanded.

TRBD1,-,TRBJ1-6,TRBV6-1,TGTGCCAGCAGCGGGGACAGGGCCGATTCACCCCTCCACTTT,CASSGDRADSPLHF
-,-,TRBJ2-7,TRBV10-3,TGTGCCATCAGGGGCAACGATCAGGGCAACTACGAGCAGTACTTC,CAIRGNDQGNYEQYF
-,once,TRBJ1-1,TRBV7-8,TGTGCCAGCAGCCCACAGCCGGAGAACACTGAAGCTTTCTTT,CASSPQPENTEAFF
-,few,TRBJ1-1,TRBV6-5,TGTGCCAGCAGTTACTCTCGGGGGGCAAGGGCTGAAGCTTTCTTT,CASSYSRGARAEAFF
TRBD1,-,TRBJ1-3,TRBV5-5,TGTGCCAGCAGCAACAGGGGAACGGGAGGAAACACCATATATTTT,CASSNRGTGGNTIYF
-,-,TRBJ1-2,TRBV9,TGTGCCAGCAGCACTCGCGGGGGAGGACCCAGCGTTCATGGCTACACCTTC,CASSTRGGGPSVHGYTF
-,-,TRBJ1-1,TRBV18,TGTGCCAGCTCCCCCTTGGGGGAGGGCACTGAAGCTTTCTTT,CASSPLGEGTEAFF
TRBD1,-,TRBJ2-1,TRBV6-6,TGTGCCACCAGGATCCCCCGGGACAGGGAGGAGAATGAGCAGTTCTTC,CATRIPRDREENEQFF
-,-,TRBJ2-7,TRBV5-1,TGCGCCAGCAGCTTGGGCTGGACAGCCATTTCCTACGAGCAGTACTTC,CASSLGWTAISYEQYF
-,-,TRBJ1-3,TRBV5-1,TGCGCCAGCAGCATAGACTTCACGGGAAACACCATATATTTT,CASSIDFTGNTIYF
TRBD2,-,TRBJ2-2,TRBV7-6,TGTGCCAGCAGCTTAGTTAGCGGGGGGCCACAATACACCGGGGAGCTGTTTTTT,CASSLVSGGPQYTGELFF
-,-,TRBJ2-5,TRBV5-1,TGCGCCAGCAGCACAAGCTACAGGAGCCAAGAGACCCAGTACTTC,CASSTSYRSQETQYF
TRBD2,-,TRBJ2-1,TRBV6-1,TGTGCCAGCCGCTTGCCGGGGGGCTCCTACAATGAGCAGTTCTTC,CASRLPGGSYNEQFF